Sequencing of this T cell receptor beta chain was carried out in a study of blood T cell repertoires in COVID-19. Profiling relied on immunoSEQ multiplex PCR, and the TCRdb table lists in-frame clones only, not all of them. The sample yields approximately 75,000 clones, 70% to 85% seen once. The CDR3 spans 13 residues. Trimming cost V 5 bases and J 4 bases; bases outside gene matches: 3. The germline CDR1 and CDR2 sequences are ENHRY and SYGVKD. V gene TRBV10-3 combines with J gene TRBJ1-1; 8 bases fit TRBD1. The clonotype comes from a woman aged 50 to 65 with acute or convalescent COVID-19. Sequenced material: peripheral blood. The chain's CDR3 is CAISKDRATEAFF. The CDR3 bases are TGTGCCATCAGTAAGGACAGGGCCACTGAAGCTTTCTTT.